Following are 24 T cell receptor beta chains from one sample sequenced in a study of regulatory T cells in long-lasting Graves disease. To make TCR beta libraries, researchers used iRepertoire HTBI primers and Arm-PCR of CDR3 regions. TCRdb processed the multiplex PCR reads anew with MiXCR; each CDR3 protein has one entry. This table holds approximately 690,000 distinct CDR3 sequences, around 30% found once. Time point described: persistent/refractory GD, antithyroid drugs over 5 years with positive TRAb. Making the TCR library involved RNA that had been extracted from PBMCs. Specimen: peripheral blood mononuclear cells (PBMCs), collected when the disease was refractory, from a patient treated with antithyroid drugs. Source of these receptors: a female donor with Graves disease.

This clonotype was seen a few times. The rearrangement links TRBV25-1 to TRBJ1-4, with D uncertain. V was pared by 0 bases and J by 5 bases, with 10 bases between. The CDR3 covers 15 residues. The V gene's germline CDR1 is MGHDK and CDR2 SYGVNS. The CDR3 protein is CASSEYKGRNEKLFF. For the CDR3, the DNA is TGTGCCAGCAGTGAATATAAAGGAAGAAATGAAAAACTGTTTTTT.

This rearrangement joins TRBV19 to TRBJ1-2, with D perhaps TRBD1 (5 bases). With 5 bases removed from V and 2 bases from J, the gap between germline ends came to 12 bases. CDR1 is LNHDA and CDR2 is SQIVND in the germline V gene (reference sequence). The CDR3 covers 14 residues. CDR3: CASSQGRANYGYTF. The CDR3 DNA reads TGTGCCAGTAGTCAGGGCAGGGCAAACTATGGCTACACCTTC.

The rearrangement links TRBV11-2 to TRBJ2-7, with 7 bases identical to TRBD2. Germline CDR1 reads SGHAT; CDR2 reads FQNNGV. The CDR3 spans 16 residues. V dropped 0 bases and J dropped 1; count of bases not matched to a gene: 6. The CDR3 nucleotides read TGTGCCAGCAGCTTAGATCTGGCTAGCGGTTCCTACGAGCAGTACTTC. As protein: CASSLDLASGSYEQYF. The full variable domain, in which reference TRBV11-2 and TRBJ2-7 provide the parts outside the CDR3, is EAGVAQSPRYKIIEKRQSVAFWCNPISGHATLYWYQQILGQGPKLLIQFQNNGVVDDSQLPKDRFSAERLKGVDSTLKIQPAKLEDSAVYLCASSLDLASGSYEQYFGPGTRLTVT.

Many counts were recorded for this clonotype. The chain couples TRBV5-1 to TRBJ1-2, with 7 bases identical to TRBD1. The CDR3 has 15 amino acids. V lost 0 bases, J lost 4 bases, and 6 bases stayed unmatched. Per germline, CDR1 SGHRS and CDR2 YFSETQ. This chain's CDR3 is CASSLGSGQPYGYTF. CDR3 DNA sequence: TGCGCCAGCAGCTTGGGGTCGGGACAGCCCTATGGCTACACCTTC.

The V and J genes are TRBV13 and TRBJ1-2, with 7 bases identical to TRBD1. V trimming: 4 bases; J trimming: 3 bases; junction bases outside the gene matches: 11. CDR3 length: 16 residues. Germline V gives CDR1 PRHDT, CDR2 FYEKMQ (reference sequence). CDR3 sequence reads: CASSSWAGGYDYGYTF. The CDR3 region has the DNA TGTGCCAGCAGCTCCTGGGCAGGGGGTTACGACTATGGCTACACCTTC.

The rearrangement joins TRBV19 to TRBJ1-1, with a tentative D call TRBD1 (5 bases). CDR3 size: 13 residues. Germline values: CDR1 LNHDA, CDR2 SQIVND (reference sequence). V was cut by 1 base and J by 11 bases, with 14 bases left in between. Here the CDR3 reads CASSIVPGLGAFF. Here the CDR3 DNA reads TGTGCCAGTAGTATAGTTCCAGGGCTGGGCGCTTTCTTT.

This chain joins TRBV12-3 or TRBV12-4 and TRBJ1-5; TRBD1 matches at 7 bases. V shed 1 base and J 5 bases; nucleotides not matched to a gene: 5. This CDR3 has 15 residues. CDR3 coding DNA: TGTGCCAGCAGTTTAGTGTCAGGGGGGTATCAGCCCCAGCATTTT. The encoded protein is CASSLVSGGYQPQHF.

This clonotype was found a few times. The chain employs TRBV6-1 and TRBJ1-2; D is uncertain. This CDR3 has 14 residues. V was shortened by 0 bases and J by 8 bases, with 13 bases between the two germline ends. CDR1 is MNHNS and CDR2 is SASEGT in the germline V gene. CDR3: CASSEAGQRKGYTF. The CDR3, as DNA: TGTGCCAGCAGTGAAGCGGGCCAACGGAAGGGCTACACCTTC.

The chain combines TRBV15 with TRBJ1-2, with D hard to call. The CDR3 length is 15 residues. The germline CDR1 and CDR2 sequences are LNHNV and YYDKDF (reference sequence). V gave up 1 base and J gave up 5 bases, with 14 bases separating them. CDR3 sequence reads: CATSRGDSGLYGYTF. The DNA of the CDR3 is TGTGCCACCAGCAGAGGAGACTCAGGTCTATATGGCTACACCTTC.

V and J are TRBV12-3 or TRBV12-4 and TRBJ2-7, with D perhaps TRBD2 (6 bases). The CDR3 is 14 residues long. Trimming shortened V by 7 bases and J by 6 bases, and 19 bases separated the two germline ends. The CDR3 DNA sequence: TGTGCCAGCAACCGAAATTACGGAGGGATCGAGCAGTACTTC. Translated: CASNRNYGGIEQYF.

The chain links TRBV7-2 to TRBJ1-1; D possibly corresponds to TRBD1 (5 bases). CDR3 length equals 13 residues. From germline, CDR1 is SGHTA and CDR2 FQGNSA. Between the trimmed V and J ends, which lost 5 bases and 3 bases, there was a span of 10 bases. DNA of the CDR3: TGTGCCAGCAGCCCCGACAGCTACACTGAAGCTTTCTTT. This codes for CASSPDSYTEAFF.

About this clonotype: One base away lies a much larger clone, so this may be a sequencing read error. This chain links TRBV2 with TRBJ1-2; TRBD1 aligns across 9 bases. CDR3 length: 14 residues. Germline CDR1 SNHLY, CDR2 FYNNEI. DNA for the CDR3: TGTGCCAGCATAGAGGGACAGGGTTCGGGGGGCTACGCCTTC. Translated, it gives CASIEGQGSGGYAF. The full variable domain, rest sourced from reference TRBV2 and TRBJ1-2, is EPEVTQTPSHQVTQMGQEVILRCVPISNHLYFYWYRQILGQKVEFLVSFYNNEISEKSEIFDDQFSVERPDGSNFTLKIRSTKLEDSAMYFCASIEGQGSGGYAFGSGTRLTVV.

This clonotype was counted a few times. The J gene is TRBJ2-7, the V gene TRBV25-1; 9 nucleotides match TRBD1. Germline V gives CDR1 MGHDK, CDR2 SYGVNS. The CDR3 is 13 amino acids. Unmatched junction bases numbered 6, after V lost 6 bases and J lost 6 bases. DNA of the CDR3: TGTGCCAGCAGGGAGACAGGGGGACGCGAGCAGTACTTC. Translated, it gives CASRETGGREQYF.

This clonotype was found a few times. The rearrangement joins TRBV10-3 to TRBJ1-3; no definite D call. The V gene's germline CDR1 is ENHRY and CDR2 SYGVKD. CDR3 length: 12 amino acids. V dropped 2 bases and J dropped 5 bases, with 4 bases sitting between them. The chain's CDR3 is CAISEERNTIYF. The CDR3 nucleotides are TGTGCCATCAGTGAGGAACGAAACACCATATATTTT.

The table lists this clonotype with a few counts. This sequence joins TRBV5-1 and TRBJ1-2, with 8 positions matching TRBD1. This CDR3 has 15 residues. CDR1 and CDR2 from the germline V gene are SGHRS and YFSETQ. With V trimmed by 0 bases and J by 7 bases, 8 bases remained unmatched. CDR3 protein: CASSLDGQGSLGYTF. CDR3 DNA: TGCGCCAGCAGCTTGGATGGACAGGGTAGTCTTGGCTACACCTTC.

This clonotype was seen many times. V usage is TRBV20-1 and J usage is TRBJ2-5; 13 nucleotides agree with TRBD2. The CDR3 extends over 15 amino acids. Per the germline V gene, CDR1 is DFQATT and CDR2 is SNEGSKA (reference sequence). Trimming removed 3 bases from V and 4 bases from J; junction bases left unmatched: 5. The CDR3 DNA sequence: TGCAGTGCTAGTCGACTAGCGGGAGGCTCAGAGACCCAGTACTTC. Protein sequence: CSASRLAGGSETQYF.

There are a few counts of this clonotype. V usage is TRBV12-3 or TRBV12-4 and J usage is TRBJ1-5; D not certain. V gave up 6 bases and J gave up 7 bases, with 19 bases separating them. The length of the CDR3 is 15 residues. The CDR3 loop is CASSSARGSLQPQHF. CDR3 sequence (DNA): TGTGCCAGCAGCTCAGCACGGGGTTCATTGCAGCCCCAGCATTTT.

V gene TRBV20-1 combines with J gene TRBJ2-5; TRBD1 agrees at 8 bases. Germline trimming cut 4 bases from V and 5 bases from J; bases unmatched to any gene: 9. The germline V gene encodes CDR1 DFQATT and CDR2 SNEGSKA (reference sequence). CDR3 length: 14 amino acids. The chain's CDR3 is CSANPGGPPETQYF. The CDR3 coding sequence is TGCAGTGCTAACCCAGGGGGCCCCCCCGAGACCCAGTACTTC.

V and J are TRBV11-2 and TRBJ1-2; D is unclear. CDR1 and CDR2 (germline): SGHAT, FQNNGV. V was clipped by 5 bases and J by 8 bases, with 18 bases between them. The length of the CDR3 is 14 residues. The CDR3 spells CASSQTRGVGGYTF. CDR3 bases: TGTGCCAGCAGCCAGACTCGTGGGGTTGGAGGCTACACCTTC.

V gene TRBV20-1 combines with J gene TRBJ2-7; D remains unclear. Trimming left V 6 bases short and J 3 bases short, with 15 bases between. The CDR3 totals 13 residues. Germline CDR1 is DFQATT and CDR2 is SNEGSKA (reference sequence). CDR3 DNA sequence: TGCAGTGCAGCCCGGGTCATTGGCTACGAGCAGTACTTC. As protein: CSAARVIGYEQYF.

This clonotype was seen more than once but under ten times. The V gene is TRBV12-3 or TRBV12-4, the J gene TRBJ1-1; the match to TRBD1 covers 9 bases. This CDR3 spans 17 amino acids. The junction had 18 bases not matched to a gene; V was cut back by 6 bases and J by 7 bases. CDR3 sequence: CASSPNPLGTGRVEAFF. In DNA, the CDR3 is TGTGCCAGCAGCCCCAACCCCCTCGGGACAGGGCGGGTTGAAGCTTTCTTT.

In this sample, this clonotype turned up a few times. V usage is TRBV6-1 and J usage is TRBJ1-1, with 7 bases that match TRBD1. This CDR3 is 15 amino acids long. Germline CDR1 is MNHNS and CDR2 is SASEGT. Germline trimming cut 6 bases from V and 2 bases from J; bases unmatched to any gene: 9. The CDR3 is CASSAHGTANTEAFF. CDR3 in DNA: TGTGCCAGCAGCGCCCATGGGACAGCTAACACTGAAGCTTTCTTT.

This clonotype was recorded at least ten times. The chain carries TRBV12-3 or TRBV12-4 and TRBJ1-4; D remains ambiguous. The CDR3 has 13 amino acids. Trimming stripped 3 bases from V and 8 bases from J, with 10 bases between. Here the CDR3 reads CASSFGSAEKLFF. The CDR3 DNA follows: TGTGCCAGCAGTTTTGGATCGGCCGAAAAACTGTTTTTT.

This clonotype was found many times. The chain links TRBV11-2 to TRBJ2-7, with D uncertain. The CDR3 covers 12 residues. CDR1 and CDR2 (germline): SGHAT, FQNNGV. The V end lost 6 bases, the J end lost 5 bases, and 11 bases lay between the germline ends. The CDR3 here is CASRRRTDEQYF. The CDR3 coding sequence is TGTGCCAGCAGGCGCCGAACGGACGAGCAGTACTTC.